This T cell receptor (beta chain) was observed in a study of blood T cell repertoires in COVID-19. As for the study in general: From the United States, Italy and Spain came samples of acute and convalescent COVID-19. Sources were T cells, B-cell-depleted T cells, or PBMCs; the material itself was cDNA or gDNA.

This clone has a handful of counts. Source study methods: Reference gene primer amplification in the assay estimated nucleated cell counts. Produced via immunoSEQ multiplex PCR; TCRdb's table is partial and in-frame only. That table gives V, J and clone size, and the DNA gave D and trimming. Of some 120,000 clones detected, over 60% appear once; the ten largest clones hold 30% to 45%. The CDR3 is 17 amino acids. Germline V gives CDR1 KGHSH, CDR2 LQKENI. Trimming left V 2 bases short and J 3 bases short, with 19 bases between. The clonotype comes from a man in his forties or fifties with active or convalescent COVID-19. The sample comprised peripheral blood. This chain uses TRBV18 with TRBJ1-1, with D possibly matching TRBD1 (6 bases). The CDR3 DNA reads TGTGCCAGCTCACCATCAATATCTGGACAGACGCACACTGAAGCTTTCTTT. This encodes CASSPSISGQTHTEAFF.